The sequence of this T cell receptor beta chain was determined in a study of cytotoxic CD8 clonotypes in ibrutinib-treated CLL. This clone was detected a few times. The antigen remains undetermined. Sequence at one end of the junction differs from germline and may be a read error. The method was immunoSEQ multiplex PCR; TCRdb's version includes in-frame clones alone and lacks a portion of them. The data contain 250,000 or so clones, around 70% of them singletons. The study's findings and limits: Sustained-remission and progressing patients had unequal sampling times. Clonality correlated strongly with circulating CD8+ T cells and exceeded age-matched healthy donors at baseline. With treatment, public clonotypes, which were uncommon, either contracted or remained stable.

Germline loops: CDR1 SSHAT, CDR2 FNYEAQ (reference sequence). The CDR3 totals 15 residues. The TCR was taken from a human donor with chronic lymphocytic leukemia. Sample: PBMCs, taken after 24 months of ibrutinib treatment. V and J are TRBV7-7 and TRBJ2-1, with 9 bases matching TRBD2. This chain's CDR3 is CASSISGSGHNEQFF. The CDR3 nucleotides read TGTGCTAGCAGCATTAGCGGGAGCGGTCACAATGAGCAGTTCTTC.